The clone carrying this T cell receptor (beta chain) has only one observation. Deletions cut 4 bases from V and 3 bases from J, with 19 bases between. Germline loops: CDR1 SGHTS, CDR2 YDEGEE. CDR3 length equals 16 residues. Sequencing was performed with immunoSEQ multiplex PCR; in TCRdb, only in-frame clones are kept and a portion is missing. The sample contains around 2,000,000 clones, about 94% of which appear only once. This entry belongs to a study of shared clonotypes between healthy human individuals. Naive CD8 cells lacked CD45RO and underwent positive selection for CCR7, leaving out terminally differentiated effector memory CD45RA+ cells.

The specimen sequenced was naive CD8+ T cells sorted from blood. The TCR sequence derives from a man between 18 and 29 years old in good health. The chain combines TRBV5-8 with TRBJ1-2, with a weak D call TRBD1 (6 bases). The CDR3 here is CASSEIPTGIDYGYTF. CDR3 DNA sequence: TGTGCCAGCAGCGAAATTCCAACAGGGATCGACTATGGCTACACCTTC.